One and the same sample provided the 2 T cell receptor beta chains below, sequenced in a study of cytomegalovirus exposure and HLA in healthy donors. The PCR made use of 60 Vbeta and 13 Jbeta primers. TCRdb's copy holds only in-frame clones and misses some; the assay was immunoSEQ multiplex PCR. The repertoire holds 200,000 or so clones, with about nine tenths as singletons. The sequenced sample consisted of PBMCs. Receptor source: a man under 40 in good health and CMV-seronegative.

J is TRBJ1-6 and V is TRBV27; 7 bases map to TRBD1. V was clipped by 9 bases and J by 9 bases; unmatched bases: 14. CDR1 is MNHEY, CDR2 SMNVEV, per germline (reference sequence). This CDR3 is 15 amino acids long. CDR3 DNA: TGTGCCAGTACCAACCGAGGACAGGCGATTTCACCCCTCCACTTT. Amino acids: CASTNRGQAISPLHF.

V is TRBV28 and J is TRBJ1-3; possible D gene TRBD1, 6 bases. The germline CDR1 and CDR2 sequences are MDHEN and SYDVKM. V was trimmed by 7 bases and J by 0 bases, leaving 13 bases between them. The CDR3 consists of 15 residues. The CDR3 reads CASIPGQFSGNTIYF. CDR3 bases: TGTGCCAGCATCCCTGGACAGTTCTCTGGAAACACCATATATTTT.